This T cell receptor (beta chain) was documented in a study of blood T cell repertoires in COVID-19. At the level of the study: Both acute and convalescent COVID-19 samples were obtained from the United States, Italy and Spain. T cells, B-cell-depleted T cells, or PBMCs supplied cDNA or gDNA.

The V gene end was trimmed by 3 bases and the J gene end by 6 bases; junction bases not matched to a gene: 3. The CDR3 sequence is 15 residues long. Germline-derived CDR1 and CDR2 are LNHDA and SQIVND (reference sequence). Enrollees, about 18 to 95 years old, lived in 24 US areas. Clones were sequenced by immunoSEQ multiplex PCR, and TCRdb holds only the in-frame ones, with some missing. Among approximately 380,000 clones listed, about 89% were seen once. Sequenced: PBMCs or T cells enriched from blood (not recorded which). The TCR originated in a woman between 40 and 50 years old who had been exposed to COVID-19. The V gene is TRBV19, the J gene TRBJ1-5; 12 bases agree with TRBD1. CDR3 DNA sequence: TGTGCCAGTAGTATGGGACAGGGGGCTTTTCAGCCCCAGCATTTT. Translated, it gives CASSMGQGAFQPQHF.